These 16 T cell receptor beta chains share one sample of origin, sequenced in a study of beta chain features in type 1 diabetes. General study findings and limits: Shorter TCRB CDR3s, moderately but significantly so, marked every one of the four CD4+ subsets in Type 1 diabetes patients.

These receptors lack a known antigen. Reverse transcribing all isolated RNA meant expressed TCRB transcripts were sequenced. Libraries were prepared by immunoSEQ multiplex PCR; TCRdb keeps only in-frame clonotypes and omits some of them. The sample consists of about 400,000 clones, around an eighth of them appearing once. Sequenced sample: naive CD4+ T cells from blood. The receptors originated from a woman between 18 and 30 years old with type 1 diabetes.

This clone was detected a few times. This sequence joins TRBV4-3 and TRBJ1-1; TRBD1 matches 7 bases. V lost 0 bases, J lost 0 bases, and 19 bases stayed unmatched. The CDR3 sequence is 21 residues long. The V gene's germline CDR1 is LGHNA and CDR2 YSLEER. In DNA, the CDR3 is TGCGCCAGCAGCCAAGATATGGGTTGGACAGGTACCCCCGGCATGAACACTGAAGCTTTCTTT. This translates into CASSQDMGWTGTPGMNTEAFF.

The V and J genes are TRBV11-2 and TRBJ2-3; 10 nucleotides agree with TRBD1. With 5 bases clipped from V and 4 bases from J, the junction kept 6 bases outside the gene matches. Germline lookup yields CDR1 SGHAT and CDR2 FQNNGV. The CDR3 has 15 amino acids. The CDR3 nucleotides are TGTGCCAGCAGCCTGGAGACAGGGGGCTCAGATACGCAGTATTTT. It translates to CASSLETGGSDTQYF.

In the case of this clone: Mismatch with germline at one junction end may stem from a read error. V is TRBV11-2 and J is TRBJ2-3; D call uncertain. CDR1 and CDR2 (germline): SGHAT, FQNNGV. The CDR3 is 14 amino acids. The CDR3 region is CASSFERITDTHYF. The CDR3 nucleotides read TGTGCCAGCAGCTTTGAACGGATCACAGATACGCATTATTTT. Based on the CDR3 plus reference TRBV11-2 and TRBJ2-3, the full variable domain is EAGVAQSPRYKIIEKRQSVAFWCNPISGHATLYWYQQILGQGPKLLIQFQNNGVVDDSQLPKDRFSAERLKGVDSTLKIQPAKLEDSAVYLCASSFERITDTHYFGPGTRLTVL.

This clone turned up a few times. This chain connects TRBV4-1 to TRBJ2-7; D is possibly TRBD2 (5 bases). Trimming shortened V by 3 bases and J by 3 bases, and 15 bases separated the two germline ends. The CDR3 length is 15 residues. Germline CDR1 reads MGHRA; CDR2 reads YSYEKL. The CDR3 region has the DNA TGCGCCAGCAGCCACCCCCCCCGAGGGAACTACGAGCAGTACTTC. Translating it yields CASSHPPRGNYEQYF.

The V call is TRBV19, the J call TRBJ2-6; D uncertain. V lost 5 bases and J lost 4, with 12 bases in between. Per the germline V gene, CDR1 is LNHDA and CDR2 is SQIVND (reference sequence). CDR3 length: 15 amino acids. CDR3 sequence (DNA): TGTGCCAGTAGTGTTCAGGCAACGGGGGCCAACGTCCTGACTTTC. Translation gives CASSVQATGANVLTF.

This clone occurred a few times. V gene TRBV27 combines with J gene TRBJ1-1; D not resolved. CDR1 is MNHEY and CDR2 is SMNVEV in the germline V gene (reference sequence). The ends were cut back, 4 bases at V and 1 base at J, with 13 bases in the middle. The CDR3 has 15 amino acids. CDR3 sequence: CASSSYETGNTEAFF. The CDR3 DNA is TGTGCCAGCAGTTCCTACGAAACCGGGAACACTGAAGCTTTCTTT.

This clone was recorded a few times. The chain is built from TRBV30 and TRBJ1-4, with D hard to call. Germline CDR1 reads GTSNPN; CDR2 reads SVGIG (reference sequence). The V and J ends lost 4 bases and 6 bases respectively, with 12 bases between them. This CDR3 has 13 amino acids. The CDR3 sequence: CAWTEREYEKLFF. The CDR3, as DNA: TGTGCCTGGACAGAGCGGGAGTATGAAAAACTGTTTTTT.

This clone turned up a few times. This sequence joins TRBV4-2 and TRBJ2-1; maybe TRBD2 (5 bases). Germline V gene sequence: CDR1 LGHNA, CDR2 YNFKEQ. This CDR3 is built from 14 residues. The germline V and J ends were trimmed by 5 bases and 9 bases, with 17 bases remaining between them. The CDR3 loop reads CASSYLSGNSEQFF. The DNA of the CDR3 is TGTGCCAGCAGCTACTTGTCCGGGAACAGTGAGCAGTTCTTC.

This sequence joins TRBV4-1 and TRBJ2-1; 10 bases agree with TRBD2. Germline-derived CDR1 and CDR2 are MGHRA and YSYEKL. V shed 5 bases, J shed 0 bases, and the junction held 7 bases outside the gene matches. The CDR3 has 17 amino acids. The chain's CDR3 is CASSLRTSGISYNEQFF. CDR3 sequence (DNA): TGCGCCAGCAGCTTGAGGACTAGCGGAATCTCCTACAATGAGCAGTTCTTC.

The chain uses TRBV29-1 and TRBJ1-4; a possible D gene is TRBD1 (5 bases). This CDR3 comprises 13 residues. Germline V lookup: CDR1 SQVTM, CDR2 ANQGSEA. V was cut by 4 bases and J by 4 bases, with 10 bases left in between. The CDR3 spells CSVGLGGNEKLFF. As DNA, the CDR3 is TGCAGCGTTGGTTTGGGGGGTAATGAAAAACTGTTTTTT.

The rearrangement joins TRBV5-1 to TRBJ1-1; the D gene is possibly TRBD1 (6 bases). Germline-derived CDR1 and CDR2 are SGHRS and YFSETQ. The V and J ends lost 4 bases and 0 bases respectively, with 10 bases between them. This CDR3 has 14 amino acids. Here the CDR3 reads CASSAGTLNTEAFF. The DNA of the CDR3 is TGCGCCAGCAGCGCAGGGACACTGAACACTGAAGCTTTCTTT.

This clone was counted only a few times. This sequence joins TRBV28 and TRBJ2-3; D uncertain. V lost 8 bases, J lost 4 bases, and 10 bases lay in between. The CDR3 consists of 12 residues. Germline CDR1 and CDR2: MDHEN and SYDVKM. The CDR3, as DNA: TGTGCCAGCGGTTCGGTGGCAGATACGCAGTATTTT. Residues: CASGSVADTQYF.

V is TRBV7-9 and J is TRBJ2-5, with D perhaps TRBD2 (6 bases). V lost 2 bases and J lost 1, with 17 bases in between. The V gene's germline CDR1 is SEHNR and CDR2 FQNEAQ (reference sequence). CDR3 length: 17 amino acids. CDR3 sequence: CASSLRSVGDSQETQYF. CDR3 nucleotides: TGTGCCAGCAGCTTACGAAGTGTTGGGGACTCCCAAGAGACCCAGTACTTC.

CDR3 bases: TGTGCCAGCAGCTCGACAGGGAAGAACACTGAAGCTTTCTTT. It encodes CASSSTGKNTEAFF. The V call is TRBV7-9, the J call TRBJ1-1; 7 bases line up with TRBD1. Germline V gene lookup returns CDR1 SEHNR and CDR2 FQNEAQ (reference sequence). This CDR3 is 14 amino acids long. The V gene end was trimmed by 4 bases and the J gene end by 1 base; junction bases not matched to a gene: 3.

The chain recombines TRBV27 with TRBJ2-5; tentative D call: TRBD2 (7 bases). The CDR3 contains 15 residues. V lost 8 bases and J 5 bases, leaving 21 bases between the germline ends. The V gene's germline CDR1 is MNHEY and CDR2 SMNVEV (reference sequence). CDR3 protein: CASAEGGNHRETQYF. The CDR3, as DNA: TGTGCCAGCGCCGAGGGGGGGAATCACAGGGAGACCCAGTACTTC.

The chain couples TRBV14 to TRBJ1-2; maybe TRBD1 (6 bases). Germline CDR1 is SGHDN and CDR2 is FVKESK. This CDR3 is built from 16 residues. The V gene lost 6 bases and the J gene lost 4 bases, with 21 bases spanning the gap. CDR3 region: CASSTGTLKILYGYTF. DNA for the CDR3: TGTGCCAGCAGTACCGGGACACTGAAAATCCTCTATGGCTACACCTTC.